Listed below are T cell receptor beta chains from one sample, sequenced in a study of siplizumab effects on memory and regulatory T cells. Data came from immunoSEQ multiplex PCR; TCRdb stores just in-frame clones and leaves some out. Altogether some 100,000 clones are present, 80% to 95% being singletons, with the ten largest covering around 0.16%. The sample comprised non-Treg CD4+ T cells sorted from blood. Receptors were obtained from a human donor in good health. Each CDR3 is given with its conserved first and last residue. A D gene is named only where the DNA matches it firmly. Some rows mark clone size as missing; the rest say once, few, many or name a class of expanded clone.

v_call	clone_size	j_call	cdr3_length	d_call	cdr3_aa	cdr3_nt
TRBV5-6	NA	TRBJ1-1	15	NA	CASSPAGPQNTEAFF	TGTGCCAGCAGCCCGGCGGGGCCCCAGAACACTGAAGCTTTCTTT
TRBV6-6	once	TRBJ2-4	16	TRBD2	CASTPRTSGAKNIQYF	TGTGCCAGCACTCCAAGGACTAGCGGAGCCAAAAACATTCAGTACTTC
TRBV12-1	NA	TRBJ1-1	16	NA	CASSPLERTANTEAFF	TGTGCCAGCAGCCCCCTCGAAAGGACAGCGAACACTGAAGCTTTCTTT
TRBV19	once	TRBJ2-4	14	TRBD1	CASSIDGTVSIQYF	TGTGCCAGTAGTATAGATGGGACAGTTAGCATTCAGTACTTC
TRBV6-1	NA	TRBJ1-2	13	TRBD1	CANTGGRNYGYTF	TGTGCCAACACAGGGGGCCGGAACTATGGCTACACCTTC
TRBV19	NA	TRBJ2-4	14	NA	CASSSGLAKNIQYF	TGTGCCAGTAGTAGCGGACTAGCCAAAAACATTCAGTACTTC
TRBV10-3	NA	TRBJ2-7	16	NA	CAISESSVVRSYEQYF	TGTGCCATCAGTGAGTCGAGCGTAGTCCGCTCCTACGAGCAGTACTTC
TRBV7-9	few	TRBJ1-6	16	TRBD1	CASSLIYTGDNSPLHF	TGTGCCAGCAGCTTGATATATACAGGGGATAATTCACCCCTCCACTTT
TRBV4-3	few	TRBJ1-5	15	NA	CASSQDLRENQPQHF	TGCGCCAGCAGCCAAGATCTCAGGGAGAATCAGCCCCAGCATTTT
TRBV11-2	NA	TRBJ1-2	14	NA	CASSLPGGWFGYTF	TGTGCCAGCAGCCTTCCGGGGGGGTGGTTCGGCTACACCTTC
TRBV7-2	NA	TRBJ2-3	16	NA	CASSLWAGSGTDTQYF	TGTGCCAGCAGCTTATGGGCAGGATCGGGCACAGATACGCAGTATTTT
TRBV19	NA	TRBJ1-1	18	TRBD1	CASSILGTGVLVLTEAFF	TGTGCCAGTAGTATCCTTGGGACAGGGGTTTTAGTCCTTACTGAAGCTTTCTTT
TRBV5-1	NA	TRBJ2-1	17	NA	CASSLDTGTFSYNEQFF	TGCGCCAGCAGCTTGGACACCGGGACATTCTCCTACAATGAGCAGTTCTTC
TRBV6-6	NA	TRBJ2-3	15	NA	CASSRRQSSTDTQYF	TGTGCCAGCAGCCGTCGACAGTCTAGCACAGATACGCAGTATTTT
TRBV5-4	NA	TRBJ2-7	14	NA	CASSLRTDPYEQYF	TGTGCCAGCAGCTTGAGAACAGACCCATACGAGCAGTACTTC